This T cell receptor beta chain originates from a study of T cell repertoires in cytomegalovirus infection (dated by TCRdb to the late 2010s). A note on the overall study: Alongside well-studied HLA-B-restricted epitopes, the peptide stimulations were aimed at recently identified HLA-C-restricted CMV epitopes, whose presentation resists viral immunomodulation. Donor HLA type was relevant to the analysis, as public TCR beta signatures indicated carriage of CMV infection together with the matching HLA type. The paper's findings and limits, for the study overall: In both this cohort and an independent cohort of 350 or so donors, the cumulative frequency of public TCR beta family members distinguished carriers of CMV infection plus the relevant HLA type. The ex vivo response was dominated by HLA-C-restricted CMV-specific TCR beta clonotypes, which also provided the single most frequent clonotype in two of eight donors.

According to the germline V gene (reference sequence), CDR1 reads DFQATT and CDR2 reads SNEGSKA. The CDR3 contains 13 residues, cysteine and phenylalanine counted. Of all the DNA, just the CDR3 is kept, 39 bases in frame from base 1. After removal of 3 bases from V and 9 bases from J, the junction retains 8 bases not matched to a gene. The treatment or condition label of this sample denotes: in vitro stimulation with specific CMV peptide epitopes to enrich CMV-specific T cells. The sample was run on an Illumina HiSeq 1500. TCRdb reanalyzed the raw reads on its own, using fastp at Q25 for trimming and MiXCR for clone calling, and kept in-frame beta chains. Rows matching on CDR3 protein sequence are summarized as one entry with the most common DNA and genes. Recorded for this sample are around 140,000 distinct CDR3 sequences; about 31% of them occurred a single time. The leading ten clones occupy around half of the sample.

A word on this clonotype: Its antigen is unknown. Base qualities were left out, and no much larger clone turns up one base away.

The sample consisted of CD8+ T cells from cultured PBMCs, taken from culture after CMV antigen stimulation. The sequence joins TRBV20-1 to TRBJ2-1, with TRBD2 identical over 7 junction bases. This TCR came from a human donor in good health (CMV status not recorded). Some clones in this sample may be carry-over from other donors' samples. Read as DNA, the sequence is TGCAGTGCTAGTGGACTAGAAATCCGTGAGCAGTTCTTC. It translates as CSASGLEIREQFF.